The 15 T cell receptor beta chains below come from one sample, sequenced in a study of cytomegalovirus exposure and HLA in healthy donors. Researchers ran the PCR with 60 Vbeta and 13 Jbeta primers. The protocol was immunoSEQ multiplex PCR, while the TCRdb copy is restricted to in-frame clones and leaves out a portion. Of 100,000 to 150,000 clones in the sample, less than 80% are singletons; the top ten hold more than 3.5%. What was sequenced was PBMCs. These receptors came from a man in his forties or fifties in good health and CMV-seropositive.

This chain connects TRBV6-5 to TRBJ1-2, with 8 bases fitting TRBD1. CDR1 is MNHEY, CDR2 SVGAGI, per germline. J lost 8 bases, V lost 6 bases, and 8 bases had no gene match. This CDR3 region has 13 residues. CDR3 sequence reads: CASSLGQGGGYTF. The CDR3 bases are TGTGCCAGCAGCTTAGGACAGGGCGGAGGCTACACCTTC.

The chain couples TRBV20-1 to TRBJ2-5, with a tentative D call TRBD2 (6 bases). Germline CDR1 DFQATT, CDR2 SNEGSKA (reference sequence). The CDR3 spans 11 residues. The CDR3 loop reads CSSAGQETQYF. The DNA for the CDR3 is TGCAGCTCCGCGGGGCAAGAGACCCAGTACTTC.

The chain joins TRBV25-1 to TRBJ2-5; the match to TRBD2 covers 12 bases. V shed 1 base and J 2 bases; nucleotides not matched to a gene: 2. CDR1 and CDR2 from the germline V gene are MGHDK and SYGVNS. CDR3 length: 16 amino acids. CDR3 residues: CASSESGTSGQETQYF. The CDR3 bases are TGTGCCAGCAGTGAATCGGGGACTAGCGGGCAAGAGACCCAGTACTTC.

This sequence joins TRBV2 and TRBJ2-6; TRBD2 matches 8 bases. This CDR3 is built from 14 residues. Germline CDR1 SNHLY, CDR2 FYNNEI. V gave up 10 bases and J gave up 3 bases; unmatched junction bases: 5. The chain's CDR3 is CAIGGGYGANVLTF. CDR3 DNA sequence: TGTGCCATCGGGGGGGGGTATGGGGCCAACGTCCTGACTTTC.

This chain connects TRBV9 to TRBJ1-3, with D hard to call. Trimming cost V 0 bases and J 4 bases, with 14 bases left between them. This CDR3 contains 16 residues. Germline V gene sequence: CDR1 SGDLS, CDR2 YYNGEE. The CDR3 spells CASSVDPGRRGNTIYF. CDR3 sequence (DNA): TGTGCCAGCAGCGTAGATCCGGGGAGAAGGGGAAACACCATATATTTT.

The rearrangement joins TRBV18 to TRBJ1-5, with 8 bases identical to TRBD1. V trimming: 3 bases; J trimming: 5 bases; junction bases outside the gene matches: 3. Germline V gives CDR1 KGHSH, CDR2 LQKENI. The CDR3 contains 14 residues. The CDR3 region is CASSPTGDYQPQHF. Written as DNA, the CDR3 is TGTGCCAGCTCACCGACAGGGGACTATCAGCCCCAGCATTTT.

This clone was seen a handful of times. The genes are TRBV19 and TRBJ1-2; 7 nucleotides align to TRBD1. This CDR3 contains 17 residues. The germline V gene encodes CDR1 LNHDA and CDR2 SQIVND (reference sequence). After removal of 4 bases from V and 4 bases from J, the junction contained 15 bases not matched to a gene. Written as DNA, the CDR3 is TGTGCCAGTAGTAAAGGGGGCGACGGATTCCAAGGCTATGGCTACACCTTC. Translating gives CASSKGGDGFQGYGYTF.

J is TRBJ2-7 and V is TRBV28; 9 positions agree with TRBD1. The CDR3 spans 15 residues. Germline V lookup: CDR1 MDHEN, CDR2 SYDVKM. The J segment lost 2 bases and the V segment lost 5 bases, leaving 7 bases of the junction unmatched. The CDR3 spells CASSIGRTGAYEQYF. CDR3 DNA: TGTGCCAGCAGTATCGGACGGACAGGGGCCTACGAGCAGTACTTC.

The chain has TRBV6-1 and TRBJ1-1; TRBD1 matches 11 bases. Germline values: CDR1 MNHNS, CDR2 SASEGT. The CDR3 loop spans 13 amino acids. Trimming cost V 6 bases and J 11 bases; bases outside gene matches: 8. The CDR3 region has the DNA TGTGCCAGCAGGGGGACAGGGGGAGCGCATGCTTTCTTT. Its translation: CASRGTGGAHAFF.

The table lists this clone with a count of one. The gene calls are TRBV7-8 and TRBJ2-5; a possible D gene is TRBD2 (5 bases). V was pared by 8 bases and J by 5 bases, with 12 bases between. CDR1 SGHVS and CDR2 FQNEAQ come from the germline V gene. This CDR3 has 12 residues. CDR3 loop: CASGGSGETQYF. CDR3 in DNA: TGTGCCAGCGGTGGGAGTGGGGAGACCCAGTACTTC. The full variable domain, rest sourced from reference TRBV7-8 and TRBJ2-5, is GAGVSQSPRYKVAKRGQDVALRCDPISGHVSLFWYQQALGQGPEFLTYFQNEAQLDKSGLPSDRFFAERPEGSVSTLKIQRTQQEDSAVYLCASGGSGETQYFGPGTRLLVL.

This chain connects TRBV28 to TRBJ2-7; tentative D call: TRBD1 (6 bases). This CDR3 is 15 amino acids long. Looked up from germline, CDR1 is MDHEN and CDR2 is SYDVKM. Trimming shortened V by 4 bases and J by 6 bases, and 19 bases separated the two germline ends. This chain's CDR3 is CASSWPGLLGGEQYF. The DNA for the CDR3 is TGTGCCAGCAGTTGGCCCGGTCTACTAGGGGGCGAGCAGTACTTC.

The chain joins TRBV7-9 to TRBJ1-1; the match to TRBD1 covers 7 bases. V gave up 5 bases and J gave up 9 bases; unmatched junction bases: 9. Germline V lookup: CDR1 SEHNR, CDR2 FQNEAQ (reference sequence). The CDR3 is 13 residues long. DNA for the CDR3: TGTGCCAGCAGCGACCCTCTCAGGGGGAAAGCTTTCTTT. Translating gives CASSDPLRGKAFF.

The chain couples TRBV6-5 to TRBJ2-4, with 9 bases identical to TRBD2. V was pared by 1 base and J by 2 bases, with 3 bases of the junction left unmatched. Germline CDR1 reads MNHEY; CDR2 reads SVGAGI. This CDR3 comprises 16 residues. The CDR3 sequence: CASSYLTSGTKNIQYF. The CDR3 DNA is TGTGCCAGCAGTTACTTGACTAGCGGCACCAAAAACATTCAGTACTTC.

The V and J genes are TRBV7-9 and TRBJ2-1; tentatively, D is TRBD2 (5 bases). Trimming shortened V by 7 bases and J by 0 bases, and 10 bases separated the two germline ends. Germline-derived CDR1 and CDR2 are SEHNR and FQNEAQ (reference sequence). There are 14 residues in the CDR3. CDR3 in amino acids: CASTRTSSYNEQFF. CDR3 in DNA: TGTGCCAGCACCAGGACTTCCTCCTACAATGAGCAGTTCTTC.

This clone occurred a few times. This chain joins TRBV7-9 and TRBJ1-3; D unclear. CDR1 and CDR2 (germline): SEHNR, FQNEAQ (reference sequence). This CDR3 spans 14 amino acids. CDR3 nucleotide sequence: TGTTTAACCAGGTCGGGGTCCTCTGGAAACACCATATATTTT. This gives the protein CLTRSGSSGNTIYF.